Below are 14 T cell receptor beta chains sequenced from a single sample in a study of blood T cells in healthy people across ages. For the second PCR, which ran for about 7 to 11 cycles, a sample-barcoded 5' primer and a J-beta primer mix were used. MiXCR, run by TCRdb on the 5' RACE reads, gives a single entry per CDR3 protein. The sample consists of roughly 1.4 million distinct CDR3 sequences, around 59% of them appearing once. The source material was blood. These receptors all come from a man aged 18-30 years in good health.

The chain combines TRBV28 with TRBJ2-1; D uncertain. Trimming shortened V by 7 bases and J by 10 bases, and 5 bases separated the two germline ends. The CDR3 length is 9 residues. Per the germline V gene, CDR1 is MDHEN and CDR2 is SYDVKM. The CDR3 bases are TGTGCCAGCATTAGGGAGCAGTTCTTC. Translation gives CASIREQFF. Combining the CDR3 with reference TRBV28 and TRBJ2-1 gives the whole variable domain DVKVTQSSRYLVKRTGEKVFLECVQDMDHENMFWYRQDPGLGLRLIYFSYDVKMKEKGDIPEGYSVSREKKERFSLILESASTNQTSMYLCASIREQFFGPGTRLTVL.

The V and J genes are TRBV10-3 and TRBJ2-5; the match to TRBD2 covers 8 bases. CDR3 size: 11 residues. The V gene's germline CDR1 is ENHRY and CDR2 SYGVKD. V lost 8 bases to trimming and J lost 11 bases; unmatched junction nucleotides: 7. The CDR3 DNA is TGTGCCATCGGCGGGGGGAGGGAGCAGTACTTC. Protein product: CAIGGGREQYF.

The table lists this clonotype with a few counts. The chain has TRBV12-3 or TRBV12-4 and TRBJ1-2; tentative D call: TRBD1 (5 bases). Trimming took off 4 bases at V and 10 bases at J, with 10 bases between the two ends. This CDR3 spans 11 amino acids. CDR3 residues: CASSSGADYTF. CDR3 bases: TGTGCCAGCAGTTCCGGGGCGGACTACACCTTC.

The V and J genes are TRBV10-3 and TRBJ1-2, with TRBD1 as a possible D gene (5 bases). The CDR3 totals 14 residues. V lost 3 bases to trimming and J lost 13 bases, with 21 bases between them. Germline CDR1 reads ENHRY; CDR2 reads SYGVKD. CDR3 loop: CAISDALTDREFTF. The CDR3 bases are TGTGCCATCAGTGATGCCTTGACAGACCGTGAATTCACCTTC.

V usage is TRBV12-5 and J usage is TRBJ2-1; D is possibly TRBD2 (5 bases). V gave up 3 bases and J gave up 0 bases, with 9 bases separating them. The CDR3 runs 15 residues. From germline, CDR1 is LGHNT and CDR2 FRNRAP. CDR3 protein: CASGFRTGSYNEQFF. The DNA of the CDR3 is TGTGCTAGTGGTTTTAGGACTGGCTCCTACAATGAGCAGTTCTTC.

The genes are TRBV5-8 and TRBJ2-5; D is perhaps TRBD1 (5 bases). Between the trimmed V and J ends, which lost 5 bases and 11 bases, there was a span of 16 bases. Germline CDR1 SGHTS, CDR2 YDEGEE. The CDR3 is 12 residues long. The CDR3 bases are TGTGCCAGCAGTAAGACAGCCTCAGAGCAGTACTTC. This translates into CASSKTASEQYF.

On this clonotype: An end of the junction does not agree with germline; a read error may underlie this. The chain couples TRBV3-1 to TRBJ2-1, with no clear D. This CDR3 has 15 residues. Germline CDR1 LGHDT, CDR2 YNNKEL (reference sequence). In DNA form, the CDR3 reads TGTGCCAGCAGCCAAGTTCGCGCCACTTACAGTGAGCAGTTCTTC. Protein sequence: CASSQVRATYSEQFF.

The chain employs TRBV7-9 and TRBJ1-6; tentatively, D is TRBD1 (5 bases). The germline gives CDR1 SEHNR, CDR2 FQNEAQ (reference sequence). V lost 6 bases and J lost 5, with 20 bases in between. This CDR3 spans 17 amino acids. CDR3 in DNA: TGTGCCAGCAGGGCCCGAGGGGACGGTATCGATAATTCACCCCTCCACTTT. Its translation is CASRARGDGIDNSPLHF.

A single count supports this clonotype. The J gene is TRBJ2-7, the V gene TRBV28, with D perhaps matching TRBD2 (6 bases). V dropped 5 bases and J dropped 5 bases, with 16 bases sitting between them. In germline, CDR1 is MDHEN, CDR2 SYDVKM. CDR3 length equals 14 residues. CDR3 nucleotides: TGTGCCAGCAGTAGTACGGGGGAGCGGAACGAGCAGTACTTC. This translates into CASSSTGERNEQYF.

The table lists this clonotype with a few counts. V is TRBV11-2 and J is TRBJ2-5; no clear D gene. The J call may be mistaken, given a closer DNA end match to TRBJ2-7. The V gene's germline CDR1 is SGHAT and CDR2 FQNNGV. CDR3 length: 12 residues. CDR3 sequence: CASSLSAIEQYF. CDR3 nucleotides: TGTGCCAGCAGCTTAAGCGCTATCGAGCAGTACTTC.

V and J are TRBV29-1 and TRBJ2-5; 7 bases agree with TRBD1. Germline CDR1 and CDR2: SQVTM and ANQGSEA. There are 15 residues in the CDR3. J gave up 1 base and V 0 bases, and 5 bases lay outside the gene matches. The CDR3 sequence is CSVEDSDRAQETQYF. CDR3 sequence (DNA): TGCAGCGTTGAAGATAGTGACAGGGCCCAAGAGACCCAGTACTTC.

This clonotype was counted ten times or more. The rearrangement uses TRBV29-1 and TRBJ2-2; 7 bases map to TRBD2. V was pared by 4 bases and J by 2 bases, with 7 bases of the junction left unmatched. This CDR3 spans 15 amino acids. The germline gives CDR1 SQVTM, CDR2 ANQGSEA. The CDR3 DNA reads TGCAGCGTTGGAACTAGCGACCCTAACACCGGGGAGCTGTTTTTT. Translation gives CSVGTSDPNTGELFF.

The V and J genes are TRBV12-3 or TRBV12-4 and TRBJ1-2, with D tentatively TRBD1 (6 bases). V was cut by 3 bases and J by 4 bases, with 15 bases left in between. The CDR3 is 15 amino acids. This chain's CDR3 is CASSFWQGNAYGYTF. The DNA of the CDR3 is TGTGCCAGCAGTTTCTGGCAGGGGAATGCCTATGGCTACACCTTC.

This clonotype was seen more than once but under ten times. This CDR3 is CASSFRQGRSQFF. In DNA form, the CDR3 reads TGTGCCAGCAGCTTTCGACAGGGCAGGTCCCAGTTCTTC. V is TRBV2 and J is TRBJ2-1, with 7 positions matching TRBD1. Trimming removed 6 bases from V and 13 bases from J; junction bases left unmatched: 12. Germline V gene data show CDR1 as SNHLY and CDR2 as FYNNEI. The CDR3 has 13 residues.